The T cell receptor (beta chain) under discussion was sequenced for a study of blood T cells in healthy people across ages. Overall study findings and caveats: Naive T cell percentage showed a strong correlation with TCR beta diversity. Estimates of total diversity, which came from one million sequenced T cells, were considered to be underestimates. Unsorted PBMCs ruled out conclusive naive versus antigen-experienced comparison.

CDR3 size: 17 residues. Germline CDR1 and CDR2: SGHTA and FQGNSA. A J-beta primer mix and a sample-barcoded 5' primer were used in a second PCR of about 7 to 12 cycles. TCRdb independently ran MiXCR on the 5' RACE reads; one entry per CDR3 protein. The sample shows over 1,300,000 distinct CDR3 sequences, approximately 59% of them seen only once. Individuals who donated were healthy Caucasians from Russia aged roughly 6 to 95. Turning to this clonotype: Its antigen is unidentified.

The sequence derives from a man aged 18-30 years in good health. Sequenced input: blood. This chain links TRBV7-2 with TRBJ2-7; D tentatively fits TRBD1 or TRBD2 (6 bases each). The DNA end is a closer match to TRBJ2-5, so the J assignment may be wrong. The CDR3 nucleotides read TGTGCCAGCAGCTTAGTTATCAGCCGGGGGCTTCAAGAGACCCAGTACTTC. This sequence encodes CASSLVISRGLQETQYF.